Listed below are T cell receptor beta chains from one sample, sequenced in a study of cytomegalovirus exposure and HLA in healthy donors. The data were produced by immunoSEQ multiplex PCR, yet TCRdb's version contains in-frame clones alone and is incomplete. The sample includes approximately 150,000 clones, around 85% of them seen just once. The sequencing sample was made of PBMCs. Receptors originate from a male donor in good health and CMV-seronegative. The conserved cysteine and the conserved F or W are not part of the CDR3 here. Each record gives: CDR3 protein, J gene, V gene.

CDR3aa: ASTDRGGNQPQH; j_gene: TRBJ1-5; v_gene: TRBV6-1
CDR3aa: ASSPYEGGRYEQY; j_gene: NA; v_gene: TRBV5-1
CDR3aa: ASSGQLNTEAF; j_gene: TRBJ1-1; v_gene: TRBV2
CDR3aa: ASSLEGLRNEKLF; j_gene: TRBJ1-4; v_gene: TRBV7-9
CDR3aa: ASSLGWGGRQPQH; j_gene: TRBJ1-5; v_gene: TRBV5-6
CDR3aa: ASSAQGSLGSPLH; j_gene: TRBJ1-6; v_gene: TRBV6-1
CDR3aa: ASSLVRQGAGVTEAF; j_gene: TRBJ1-1; v_gene: TRBV7-9
CDR3aa: ASSLSGYGYT; j_gene: TRBJ1-2; v_gene: TRBV5-6
CDR3aa: ASSHPGQGHYGYT; j_gene: TRBJ1-2; v_gene: TRBV6-5
CDR3aa: ASSLGQGFSAGELF; j_gene: TRBJ2-2; v_gene: TRBV5-1
CDR3aa: ASSVVNFLTGKRRTGNQPQH; j_gene: TRBJ1-5; v_gene: TRBV9
CDR3aa: ASSVSGTGLTF; j_gene: TRBJ1-1; v_gene: TRBV9
CDR3aa: ASSLGLETYEQY; j_gene: TRBJ2-7; v_gene: TRBV7-9
CDR3aa: ASSRSSGISYNEQF; j_gene: TRBJ2-1; v_gene: TRBV9